This T cell receptor (beta chain) came from a study of vaccination and CD4 T cells after COVID-19. On the study more broadly: Two mRNA vaccine doses were given, either BNT162b2 or mRNA-1273. At a median about 78 days (range 14 to 241) after dose two, post-vaccine samples were obtained.

This clonotype was observed a handful of times. Its matching antigen is unknown. The CDR3 loop spans 14 amino acids. The germline CDR1 and CDR2 sequences are MNHNS and SASEGT. Trimming left V 5 bases short and J 4 bases short, with 14 bases between. Regarding the study as a whole: For convalescent patients, 304 of the 307 vaccine-specific clones analyzed were classified as spike mono-reactive. The appearance of a median around 90% of reactive clones in convalescent patients occurred only post-vaccination.

One entry per CDR3 protein results from TCRdb running MiXCR on the PCR reads. The data show roughly 19,000 distinct CDR3 sequences, 60% seen once. The clonotype originates from a human donor who had recovered from COVID-19. The chain carries TRBV6-1 and TRBJ1-2; D might be TRBD1 (5 bases). The starting material was CD4+ T cells from blood, obtained after SARS-CoV-2 vaccination. The CDR3 DNA sequence: TGTGCCAGCAGTCCCTATCCAGGGAGCTATGGCTACACCTTC. It translates to CASSPYPGSYGYTF.